This entry describes one T cell receptor beta chain. Its antigen remains unknown. The CDR3 runs 14 residues. The germline V gene has CDR1 MNHEY and CDR2 SVGAGI. V gave up 0 bases and J gave up 5 bases, with 10 bases separating them. This entry belongs to a study of cytotoxic CD8 clonotypes in ibrutinib-treated CLL. Targeted sequencing depth ranged from 1 in 200,000 to 1 in 1 million T cells. This table comes from immunoSEQ multiplex PCR, and its TCRdb copy is limited to in-frame clones, with some not included. This table has about 85,000 clones, about 85% appearing once. Study-wide results and caveats: Sustained-remission and progressing patients diverged in sampling times. Shared public clonotypes were rare, and on treatment they either got smaller or stayed the same.

Material: PBMCs, obtained after 12 months of ibrutinib treatment. The chain joins TRBV6-5 to TRBJ2-5; D possibly uses TRBD1 or TRBD2 (6 bases each). The receptor's source is a human donor with chronic lymphocytic leukemia. DNA for the CDR3: TGTGCCAGCAGTTACTCGGGGGGCGGCGAGACCCAGTACTTC. It codes for CASSYSGGGETQYF.